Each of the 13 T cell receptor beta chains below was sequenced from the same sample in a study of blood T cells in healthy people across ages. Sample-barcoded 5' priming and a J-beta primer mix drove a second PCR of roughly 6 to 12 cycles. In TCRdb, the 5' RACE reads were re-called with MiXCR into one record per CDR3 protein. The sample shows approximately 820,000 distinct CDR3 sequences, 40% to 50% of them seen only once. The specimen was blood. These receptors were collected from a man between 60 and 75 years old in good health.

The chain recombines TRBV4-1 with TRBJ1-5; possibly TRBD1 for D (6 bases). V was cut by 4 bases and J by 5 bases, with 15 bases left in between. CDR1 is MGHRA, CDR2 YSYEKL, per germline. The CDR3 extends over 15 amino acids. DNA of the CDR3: TGCGCCAGCAGCCGAATAGGGGGTGCCCATCAGCCCCAGCATTTT. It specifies CASSRIGGAHQPQHF.

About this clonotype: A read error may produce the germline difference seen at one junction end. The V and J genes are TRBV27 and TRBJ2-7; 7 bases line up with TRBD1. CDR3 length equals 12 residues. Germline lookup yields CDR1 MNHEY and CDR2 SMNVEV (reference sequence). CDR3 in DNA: TGTGCCAACAGTTTACCAGGGGGCGAGCAGTACTTC. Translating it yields CANSLPGGEQYF.

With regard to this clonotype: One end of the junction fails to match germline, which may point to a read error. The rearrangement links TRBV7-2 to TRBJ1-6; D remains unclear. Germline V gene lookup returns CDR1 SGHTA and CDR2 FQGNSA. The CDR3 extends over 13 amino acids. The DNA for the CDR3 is TGTGCCGGCAGCGTAGTGCAGGTCTCACCCCTCCACTTT. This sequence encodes CAGSVVQVSPLHF.

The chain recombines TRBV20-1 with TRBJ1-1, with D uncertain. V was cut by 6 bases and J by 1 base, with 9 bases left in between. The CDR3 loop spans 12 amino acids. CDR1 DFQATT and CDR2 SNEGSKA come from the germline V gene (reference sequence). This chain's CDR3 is CSADAENTEAFF. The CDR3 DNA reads TGCAGTGCCGATGCAGAGAACACTGAAGCTTTCTTT.

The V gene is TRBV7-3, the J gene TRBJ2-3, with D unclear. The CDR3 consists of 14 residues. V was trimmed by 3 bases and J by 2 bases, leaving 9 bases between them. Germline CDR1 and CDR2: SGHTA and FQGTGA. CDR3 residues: CASSLTPNTDTQYF. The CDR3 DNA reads TGTGCCAGCAGCTTGACACCTAACACAGATACGCAGTATTTT.

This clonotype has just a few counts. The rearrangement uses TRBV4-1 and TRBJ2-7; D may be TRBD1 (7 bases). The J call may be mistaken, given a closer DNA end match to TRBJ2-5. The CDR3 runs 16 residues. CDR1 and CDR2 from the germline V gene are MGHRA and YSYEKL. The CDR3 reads CASSQSSGGSGETQYF. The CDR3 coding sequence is TGCGCCAGCAGCCAATCTTCAGGGGGTAGCGGAGAGACCCAGTACTTC.

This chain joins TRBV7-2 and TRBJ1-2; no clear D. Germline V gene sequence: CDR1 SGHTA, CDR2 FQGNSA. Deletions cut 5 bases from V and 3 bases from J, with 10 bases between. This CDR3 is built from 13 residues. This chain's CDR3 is CASSPSTYYGYTF. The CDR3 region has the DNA TGTGCCAGCAGCCCCAGCACCTACTATGGCTACACCTTC.

CDR3 in amino acids: CASSQDLARGPDTQYF. CDR3 DNA: TGCGCCAGCAGCCAAGATTTAGCCAGAGGCCCAGATACGCAGTATTTT. This sequence joins TRBV4-3 and TRBJ2-3; D remains ambiguous. V lost 0 bases to trimming and J lost 4 bases, with 14 bases between them. The length of the CDR3 is 16 residues. The V gene's germline CDR1 is LGHNA and CDR2 YSLEER.

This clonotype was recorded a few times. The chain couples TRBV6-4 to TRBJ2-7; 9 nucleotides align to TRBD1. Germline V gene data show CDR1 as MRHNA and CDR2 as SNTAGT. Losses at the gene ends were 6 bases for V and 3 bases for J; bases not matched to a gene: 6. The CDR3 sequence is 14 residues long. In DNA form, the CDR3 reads TGTGCCAGCAGAGCACAGGGGGCATACTACGAGCAGTACTTC. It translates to CASRAQGAYYEQYF.

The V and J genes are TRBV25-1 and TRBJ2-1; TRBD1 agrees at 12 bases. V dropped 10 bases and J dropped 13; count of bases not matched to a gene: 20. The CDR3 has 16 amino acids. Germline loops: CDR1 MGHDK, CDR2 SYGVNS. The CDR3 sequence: CAILLNRDRGLETQFF. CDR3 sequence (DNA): TGTGCCATCCTCCTTAACCGGGACAGGGGGCTTGAGACCCAGTTCTTC. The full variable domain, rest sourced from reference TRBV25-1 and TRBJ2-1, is EADIYQTPRYLVIGTGKKITLECSQTMGHDKMYWYQQDPGMELHLIHYSYGVNSTEKGDLSSESTVSRIRTEHFPLTLESARPSHTSQYLCAILLNRDRGLETQFFGPGTRLTVL.

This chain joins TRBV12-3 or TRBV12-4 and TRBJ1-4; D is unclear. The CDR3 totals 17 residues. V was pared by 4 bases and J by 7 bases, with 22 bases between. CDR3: CASSSLPVGVAGEKLFF. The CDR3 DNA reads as TGTGCCAGCAGTTCCTTGCCTGTCGGGGTTGCGGGTGAAAAACTGTTTTTT.

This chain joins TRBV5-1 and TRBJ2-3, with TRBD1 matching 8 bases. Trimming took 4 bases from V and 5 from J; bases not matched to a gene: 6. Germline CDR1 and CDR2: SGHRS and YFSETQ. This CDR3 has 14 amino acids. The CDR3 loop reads CASSPQGAGDTQYF. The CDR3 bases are TGCGCCAGCAGCCCCCAGGGGGCGGGAGATACGCAGTATTTT.

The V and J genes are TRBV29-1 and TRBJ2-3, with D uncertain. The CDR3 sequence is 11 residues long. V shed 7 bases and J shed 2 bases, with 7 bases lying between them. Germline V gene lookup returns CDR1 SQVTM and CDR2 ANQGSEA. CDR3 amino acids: CSALLTDTQYF. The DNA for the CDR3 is TGCAGCGCCCTTCTCACAGATACGCAGTATTTT.